Below are 19 T cell receptor beta chains sequenced from a single sample in a study of shared clonotypes between healthy human individuals. Sequenced by immunoSEQ multiplex PCR; TCRdb stores in-frame clones only, minus some. The table shows 2,500,000 or so clones, with 80% to 95% occurring only once. The sequencing input was naive CD4+ T cells from PBMCs. The subset was: CD45RA+ positively selected. The receptor set was obtained from a young man in good health. Some clones in this sample may be carry-over from other donors' samples.

This rearrangement joins TRBV7-3 to TRBJ2-7; TRBD1 might be the D (7 bases). The CDR3 has 16 residues. Germline V lookup: CDR1 SGHTA, CDR2 FQGTGA. V lost 1 base, J lost 0 bases, and 13 bases lay in between. The CDR3 spells CASSLKGGTASYEQYF. CDR3 in DNA: TGTGCCAGCAGCTTAAAAGGGGGGACAGCCTCCTACGAGCAGTACTTC.

The genes are TRBV6-1 and TRBJ1-4; a weak D match, TRBD1 (6 bases). Trimming stripped 6 bases from V and 5 bases from J, with 13 bases between. Per germline, CDR1 MNHNS and CDR2 SASEGT. CDR3 length equals 14 residues. As DNA, the CDR3 is TGTGCCAGCAGGGACTGGGGGGGCAATGAAAAACTGTTTTTT. It is translated as CASRDWGGNEKLFF.

The J gene is TRBJ1-1, the V gene TRBV5-4; D uncertain. Germline V CDR1 and CDR2: SGHNT, YYREEE (reference sequence). The CDR3 runs 16 residues. V lost 0 bases, J lost 0 bases, and 12 bases lay in between. The CDR3 sequence is CASSLGAGQLNTEAFF. DNA for the CDR3: TGTGCCAGCAGCTTGGGGGCGGGCCAGCTGAACACTGAAGCTTTCTTT.

The chain employs TRBV11-2 and TRBJ2-5, with 7 bases identical to TRBD1. Germline trimming cut 5 bases from V and 3 bases from J; bases unmatched to any gene: 3. The CDR3 contains 13 residues. Germline V gene sequence: CDR1 SGHAT, CDR2 FQNNGV. The CDR3 DNA sequence: TGTGCCAGCAGCCGAGGGACAGAAGAGACCCAGTACTTC. Amino acids: CASSRGTEETQYF.

This chain uses TRBV6-5 with TRBJ2-7; D is undetermined. Trimming cost V 10 bases and J 2 bases, with 15 bases left between them. The germline V gene encodes CDR1 MNHEY and CDR2 SVGAGI. The CDR3 sequence is 13 residues long. The CDR3 spells CATKNTRTYEQYF. DNA of the CDR3: TGTGCCACCAAGAATACGAGGACCTACGAGCAGTACTTC.

As regards this clone: Other DNA sequences from this sample encode an identical CDR3 as well. The chain has TRBV18 and TRBJ1-5; TRBD1 matches 8 bases. Trimming removed 4 bases from V and 1 base from J; junction bases left unmatched: 3. Germline CDR1 reads KGHSH; CDR2 reads LQKENI. This CDR3 comprises 15 residues. The CDR3 DNA sequence: TGTGCCAGCTCACTAGGACAGGGCAGCAATCAGCCCCAGCATTTT. Its protein is CASSLGQGSNQPQHF.

The chain combines TRBV7-2 with TRBJ2-2; 8 nucleotides align to TRBD2. The CDR3 has 15 amino acids. Germline values: CDR1 SGHTA, CDR2 FQGNSA. After removal of 3 bases from V and 4 bases from J, the junction contained 4 bases not matched to a gene. This CDR3 reads CASSFWTSSTGELFF. The DNA for the CDR3 is TGTGCCAGCAGCTTTTGGACTAGCTCCACCGGGGAGCTGTTTTTT.

V usage is TRBV5-8 and J usage is TRBJ2-7, with TRBD1 matching 7 bases. After removal of 5 bases from V and 3 bases from J, the junction contained 11 bases not matched to a gene. This CDR3 has 15 amino acids. The V gene's germline CDR1 is SGHTS and CDR2 YDEGEE. In nucleotides, the CDR3 is TGTGCCAGCAGTGGACCGGGACAGAGTTACTACGAGCAGTACTTC. This translates into CASSGPGQSYYEQYF. Together with reference TRBV5-8 and TRBJ2-7, the CDR3 gives the full variable domain: EAGVTQSPTHLIKTRGQQATLRCSPISGHTSVYWYQQALGLGLQFLLWYDEGEERNRGNFPPRFSGRQFPNYSSELNVNALELEDSALYLCASSGPGQSYYEQYFGPGTRLTVT.

The genes are TRBV11-2 and TRBJ2-3, with D uncertain. The germline CDR1 and CDR2 sequences are SGHAT and FQNNGV. V shed 5 bases and J shed 8 bases, with 14 bases lying between them. CDR3 length: 13 residues. The CDR3 DNA is TGTGCCAGCAGCCACGGAAAGGAAAGTACGCAGTATTTT. It translates to CASSHGKESTQYF.

The chain employs TRBV6-1 and TRBJ1-2, with 9 positions matching TRBD1. CDR1 and CDR2 (germline): MNHNS, SASEGT. The CDR3 contains 14 residues. The V and J ends lost 11 bases and 11 bases, in that order; junction bases with no gene match: 18. The CDR3 reads CAAGSRRDRVFYTF. The CDR3, as DNA: TGTGCCGCAGGGAGCAGGAGGGACAGGGTCTTTTACACCTTC.

This chain links TRBV2 with TRBJ1-2, with D perhaps TRBD1 (5 bases). Trimming pared 9 bases from V and 0 bases from J, leaving 11 bases between. Germline values: CDR1 SNHLY, CDR2 FYNNEI. This CDR3 has 13 amino acids. CDR3 nucleotides: TGTGCCAGTTCCCAGGGATCTAACTATGGCTACACCTTC. Amino acid sequence: CASSQGSNYGYTF.

The chain combines TRBV15 with TRBJ2-7; no reliable D call. Trimming left V 0 bases short and J 5 bases short, with 17 bases between. The germline V gene encodes CDR1 LNHNV and CDR2 YYDKDF (reference sequence). This CDR3 is 16 amino acids long. As DNA, the CDR3 is TGTGCCACCAGCAGAGAAGTAATGCCCGTTCTCCACGAGCAGTACTTC. It codes for CATSREVMPVLHEQYF. Looking up the rest from reference TRBV15 and TRBJ2-7 gives the full variable domain: DAMVIQNPRYQVTQFGKPVTLSCSQTLNHNVMYWYQQKSSQAPKLLFHYYDKDFNNEADTPDNFQSRRPNTSFCFLDIRSPGLGDTAMYLCATSREVMPVLHEQYFGPGTRLTVT.

The CDR3 DNA reads as TGTGCCAGTATGACTAGTAGCCCACCCGGGGAGCTGTTTTTT. Translation gives CASMTSSPPGELFF. The rearrangement joins TRBV19 to TRBJ2-2, with D possibly TRBD2 on 6 matching bases. Germline-derived CDR1 and CDR2 are LNHDA and SQIVND (reference sequence). V gave up 7 bases and J gave up 6 bases, with 15 bases separating them. This CDR3 is 14 amino acids long.

The chain recombines TRBV28 with TRBJ2-7, with 11 bases fitting TRBD2. Germline values: CDR1 MDHEN, CDR2 SYDVKM. V dropped 1 base and J dropped 13; count of bases not matched to a gene: 6. The CDR3 extends over 13 amino acids. The CDR3 spells CASSLSGLAESYF. The CDR3 region has the DNA TGTGCCAGCAGTTTATCGGGACTAGCGGAGTCTTACTTC.

CDR3 region: CASSLRGNQPQHF. CDR3 coding DNA: TGTGCCAGCAGCTTGAGAGGGAATCAGCCCCAGCATTTT. The chain is built from TRBV2 and TRBJ1-5; D is unresolved. This CDR3 has 13 residues. V was cut by 6 bases and J by 4 bases, with 10 bases left in between. Germline CDR1 reads SNHLY; CDR2 reads FYNNEI.

This sequence joins TRBV29-1 and TRBJ2-3; a weak D match, TRBD2 (6 bases). Trimming took off 6 bases at V and 6 bases at J, with 13 bases between the two ends. The CDR3 spans 12 residues. Looked up from germline, CDR1 is SQVTM and CDR2 is ANQGSEA. The CDR3 bases are TGCAGCGTGGATATAGGGAGGGATACGCAGTATTTT. It is translated as CSVDIGRDTQYF.

This clone was seen once. The sample has other DNA sequences that encode this CDR3 too. The V gene is TRBV5-6, the J gene TRBJ2-5, with 7 bases lining up with TRBD2. The CDR3 is 14 residues long. Looked up from germline, CDR1 is SGHDT and CDR2 is YYEEEE. The V gene end was trimmed by 0 bases and the J gene end by 5 bases; junction bases not matched to a gene: 4. The CDR3 reads CASSLASGGETQYF. The DNA for the CDR3 is TGTGCCAGCAGCTTGGCCTCGGGGGGTGAGACCCAGTACTTC.

V and J are TRBV6-6 and TRBJ1-1; TRBD1 matches 7 bases. This CDR3 spans 16 amino acids. V lost 5 bases to trimming and J lost 1 base; unmatched junction nucleotides: 10. Germline V gene sequence: CDR1 MNHNY, CDR2 SVGAGI (reference sequence). The CDR3 protein is CASSQPKGTANTEAFF. The CDR3 DNA is TGTGCCAGCAGTCAACCGAAGGGGACAGCGAACACTGAAGCTTTCTTT.

Comment on this clone: Distinct nucleotide sequences in the sample also encode this CDR3. The rearrangement joins TRBV28 to TRBJ2-5; weak D call: TRBD1 (5 bases). Looked up from germline, CDR1 is MDHEN and CDR2 is SYDVKM. This CDR3 comprises 12 residues. V gave up 5 bases and J gave up 4 bases, with 8 bases separating them. The CDR3 spells CASSQGRETQYF. For the CDR3, the DNA is TGTGCCAGCAGTCAGGGTAGAGAGACCCAGTACTTC. Combining the CDR3 with reference TRBV28 and TRBJ2-5 gives the whole variable domain DVKVTQSSRYLVKRTGEKVFLECVQDMDHENMFWYRQDPGLGLRLIYFSYDVKMKEKGDIPEGYSVSREKKERFSLILESASTNQTSMYLCASSQGRETQYFGPGTRLLVL.